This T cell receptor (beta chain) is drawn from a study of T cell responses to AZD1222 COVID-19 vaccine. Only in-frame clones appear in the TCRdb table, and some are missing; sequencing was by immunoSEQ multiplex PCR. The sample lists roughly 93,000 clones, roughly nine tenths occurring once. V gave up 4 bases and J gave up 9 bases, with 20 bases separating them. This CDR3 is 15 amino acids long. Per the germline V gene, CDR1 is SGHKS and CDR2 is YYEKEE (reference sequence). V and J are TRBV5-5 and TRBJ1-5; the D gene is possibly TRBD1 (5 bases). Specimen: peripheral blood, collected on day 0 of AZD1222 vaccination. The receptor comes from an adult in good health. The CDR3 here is CASSLTGTDVGPQHF. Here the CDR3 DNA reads TGTGCCAGCAGCCTTACCGGGACTGACGTGGGGCCCCAGCATTTT.